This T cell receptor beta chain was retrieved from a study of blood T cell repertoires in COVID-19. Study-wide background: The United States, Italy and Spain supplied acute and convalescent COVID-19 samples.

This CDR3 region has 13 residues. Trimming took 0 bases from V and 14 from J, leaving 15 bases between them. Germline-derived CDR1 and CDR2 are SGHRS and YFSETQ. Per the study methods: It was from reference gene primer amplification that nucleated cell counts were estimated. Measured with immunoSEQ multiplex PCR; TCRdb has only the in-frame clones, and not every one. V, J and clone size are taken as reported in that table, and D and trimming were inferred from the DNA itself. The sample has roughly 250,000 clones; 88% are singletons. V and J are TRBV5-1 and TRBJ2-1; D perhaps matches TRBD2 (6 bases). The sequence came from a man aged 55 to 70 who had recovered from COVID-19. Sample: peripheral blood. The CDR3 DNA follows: TGCGCCAGCAGCTTGGCCGGGACGGGGGATAAGTTCTTC. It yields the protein CASSLAGTGDKFF.